The T cell receptor (beta chain) under discussion was sequenced for a study of blood T cells in healthy people across ages. Study information: Per every two T cells, about one barcoded beta molecule was captured by template switching.

The V end lost 7 bases, the J end lost 7 bases, and 17 bases lay between the germline ends. Germline values: CDR1 DFQATT, CDR2 SNEGSKA (reference sequence). The CDR3 has 13 amino acids. A second PCR, run for roughly 7 to 12 cycles, used a sample-barcoded 5' primer plus a J-beta primer mix. Each CDR3 protein gets one entry after TCRdb re-called the 5' RACE reads with MiXCR. The data contain roughly 800,000 distinct CDR3 sequences, 20% to 30% of them singletons. These records were also assigned to another study, of T cells of mothers and their children. From that report: Material was donated by three healthy Caucasian mothers and their six children.

The J gene is TRBJ2-1, the V gene TRBV20-1; D could derive from TRBD1 or TRBD2 (6 bases each). The sequence came from a boy aged 5-17 years in good health. Sequencing used blood. CDR3 loop: CSGPTGAVNEQFF. The CDR3 DNA is TGCAGTGGACCGACGGGGGCGGTTAATGAGCAGTTCTTC.